This T cell receptor (beta chain) originates from a study of PD-L1 blockade in urothelial cancer (TCRdb year 2017). Looking at the study overall: Every patient began therapy in 2014 and was given atezolizumab 1,200 mg intravenously every 3 weeks. About 85% of the 29 patients were males with bladder-origin urothelial cancer, and 18 of 29 reported a prior smoking history. An ECOG performance status of 0 or 1 was recorded for the patients, and 0 to 3 prior chemotherapy regimens had been received by the patients. Blood samples were analyzed at two time points: 3 weeks after treatment start (second dose) and 6 weeks after treatment start. Blood samples yielded a median of around 150,000 T cells and roughly 80,000 unique TCRs, with median clonality about 0.08. The study, an exploratory multi-omic analysis, examined somatic, immune and clinical correlates of response to PD-L1 blockade with atezolizumab in urothelial cancer. Pretreatment tumor samples and matched peripheral blood, collected serially before and after atezolizumab treatment, underwent TCR sequencing. Durable clinical benefit was defined as progression-free survival longer than 6 months, and TCR features were also tested against progression-free and overall survival. Whole exome sequencing and RNA sequencing of pretreatment tumors were performed alongside TCR sequencing in the same patients. Eight to ten patients achieved durable clinical benefit and fewer than 25 did not. Some 30 patients had pretreatment blood TCR-seq, some 25 had at least one posttreatment blood collection, and some 25 had tumor TCR-seq. The paper as a whole reports these results and caveats: Improved progression-free and overall survival was found to be associated with pretreatment peripheral blood TCR clonality below the median. Greater expansion of tumor-associated TCR clones in peripheral blood 3 weeks after the start of treatment was observed in patients with durable benefit (n of about 21, p = 0.022). Because of the small sample size (n ≈ 29) and the many exploratory analyses performed, the results are intended to be regarded as hypothesis-generating.

The sample's time point label, decoded: pretreatment peripheral blood. A total of roughly 30 patients with locally advanced or metastatic urothelial carcinoma, treated at Memorial Sloan Kettering on a trial protocol, made up the cohort. Peripheral blood mononuclear cells were collected pretreatment and during treatment, with between 1 and 8 total time points per patient. The Qiagen DNeasy Blood extraction kit was used to purify genomic DNA from total PBMCs and tumor samples. PBMCs were collected pretreatment and during treatment, and were isolated and stored as previously described. In the germline V gene (reference sequence), CDR1 corresponds to LNHNV and CDR2 to YYDKDF. V drops 0 bases and J drops 6 bases, leaving 8 bases in between. From the cysteine through the phenylalanine, the CDR3 covers 13 amino acids. This entry keeps only the CDR3 DNA: 39 bases, framed from base 1. Synthetic TCR analog templates were spiked into each PCR so that absolute template abundance could be estimated from read counts. Using the immunoSEQ assay, TCRbeta CDR3 regions were amplified from genomic DNA with bias-controlled V and J gene primers. Sequencing of rearranged TCRbeta segments was done at approximately 20X coverage. The authors' analysis ran thus. Sequencing errors were corrected by clustering, and CDR3s were annotated against IMGT so that V, D and J genes could be assigned. Downstream analyses used only productive TCRbeta rearrangements, leaving out any out-of-frame or stop-codon sequences. Clonality was calculated as one minus the Shannon entropy normalized by the log of the number of unique productive sequences. Clones differing between time points or between blood and tumor were identified by Fisher's exact test with Benjamini-Hochberg correction at adjusted p below 0.01. TCRdb holds this immuneACCESS table with in-frame rearrangements only. Some clones are missing; in checked studies, unresolved V genes explain under half, and the rest has no known cause. V and J calls and clone size follow that table, whereas D and trimming were derived from the DNA. The sample table records some 63,000 clones; roughly 76% of these occur just once. The top ten constitute around 5.4% of the sample.

For this clone: Its antigen has not been determined. Base-call qualities are not available, and no considerably larger clone is one nucleotide away.

This TCR derives from a man between 65 and 85 years old with urothelial cancer. This chain is built from TRBV15 and TRBJ1-2; confidence is insufficient to name the D gene. The material sequenced was PBMCs, taken around atezolizumab (anti-PD-L1) treatment. The DNA is TGTGCCACCAGCAGAGATTTGGAGGATGGCTACACCTTC. It translates to CATSRDLEDGYTF.